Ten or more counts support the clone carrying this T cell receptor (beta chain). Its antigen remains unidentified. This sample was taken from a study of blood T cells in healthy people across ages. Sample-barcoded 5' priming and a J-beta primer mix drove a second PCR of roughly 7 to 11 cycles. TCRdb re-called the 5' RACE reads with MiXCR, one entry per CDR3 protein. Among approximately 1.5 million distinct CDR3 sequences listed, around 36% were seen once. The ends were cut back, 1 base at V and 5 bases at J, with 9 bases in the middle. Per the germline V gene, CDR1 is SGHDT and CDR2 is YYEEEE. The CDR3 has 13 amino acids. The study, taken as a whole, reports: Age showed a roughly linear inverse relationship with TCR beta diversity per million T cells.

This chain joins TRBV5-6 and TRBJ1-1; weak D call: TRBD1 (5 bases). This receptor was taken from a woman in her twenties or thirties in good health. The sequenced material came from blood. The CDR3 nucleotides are TGTGCCAGCAGCTTGCCGCGGGGGACTGAAGCTTTCTTT. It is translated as CASSLPRGTEAFF.